A selection of T cell receptor beta chains follows, all from one sample in a study of T-cell memory formation after mild COVID-19. TCRdb redid the calling of the 5' RACE reads with MiXCR, one entry per CDR3 protein. The sample contains hundreds of thousands of distinct CDR3 sequences, over 15% of which appear only once. The sequencing input was PBMCs or a T cell subset sorted from them (not recorded which). Source of these receptors: an adult woman who had mild COVID-19 (a few samples of this study predate the infection). Cell type and time point are not known. The CDR3 runs from the conserved cysteine through the conserved F or W. D genes are given only for firm matches. Clone size is stated in some rows and not others, as once, few, many or a class when expanded.

cdr3_aa cdr3_nt j_call d_call cdr3_length clone_size v_call
CASSVDGLAGKREQFF TGTGCCAGCAGCGTAGATGGACTAGCTGGGAAACGGGAGCAGTTCTTC TRBJ2-1 TRBD2 16 NA TRBV9
CASASYTGPQETQYF TGTGCCAGCGCCTCCTACACAGGACCCCAAGAGACCCAGTACTTC TRBJ2-5 NA 15 few TRBV7-9
CASSLTGAPGYTF TGTGCCAGCAGCTTGACAGGGGCCCCGGGCTACACCTTC TRBJ1-2 TRBD1 13 few TRBV7-6
CASSNQGAGQPQHF TGTGCCAGCAGTAATCAGGGGGCGGGTCAGCCCCAGCATTTT TRBJ1-5 TRBD1 14 many TRBV12-3/TRBV12-4
CSAWDRGYEQYF TGCAGCGCTTGGGACAGAGGGTACGAGCAGTACTTC TRBJ2-7 TRBD1 12 many TRBV29-1
CSALDRARTDTQYF TGCAGTGCTCTTGACAGGGCTCGCACAGATACGCAGTATTTT TRBJ2-3 TRBD1 14 many TRBV20-1
CASSSSGRAYEQYF TGTGCCAGCAGTTCTAGCGGGAGGGCCTACGAGCAGTACTTC TRBJ2-7 TRBD2 14 few TRBV12-3/TRBV12-4
CSVVSQVSYEQYF TGCAGCGTTGTCTCCCAGGTCTCCTACGAGCAGTACTTC TRBJ2-7 NA 13 few TRBV29-1
CASYGRGNSEQYF TGTGCCAGCTATGGCAGGGGAAATTCCGAGCAGTACTTC TRBJ2-7 NA 13 few TRBV27
CATSDPGQGAFGEQYF TGTGCCACCAGTGATCCAGGACAGGGGGCATTTGGGGAGCAGTACTTC TRBJ2-7 TRBD1 16 few TRBV24-1
CSALGSPGTYEQYF TGCAGCGCCCTCGGGTCACCGGGTACCTACGAGCAGTACTTC TRBJ2-7 NA 14 few TRBV29-1
CASSPGQSLSYEQYF TGCGCCAGCAGCCCGGGACAGTCCCTCTCCTACGAGCAGTACTTC TRBJ2-7 TRBD1 15 NA TRBV5-1
CASSLTHCKNCESPLHF TGCGCCAGCAGCCTCACCCACTGTAAAAATTGTGAATCACCCCTCCACTTT TRBJ1-6 NA 17 NA TRBV23-1
CAWQGQGAGEQYF TGTGCCTGGCAGGGACAGGGGGCCGGTGAGCAGTACTTC TRBJ2-7 TRBD1 13 once TRBV30
CASSLYPPSAGWIGKLFF TGTGCCAGCAGTTTATATCCCCCTAGTGCGGGATGGATTGGAAAACTGTTTTTT TRBJ1-4 NA 18 NA TRBV27
CASSRPGQGVDNEQFF TGTGCCAGCAGCCGGCCGGGACAGGGGGTTGACAATGAGCAGTTCTTC TRBJ2-1 TRBD1 16 NA TRBV7-6
CSVRQGAGNTIYF TGCAGCGTGAGACAGGGGGCTGGAAACACCATATATTTT TRBJ1-3 TRBD1 13 few TRBV29-1
CAISEGLAGGPGYNEQFF TGTGCCATCAGTGAGGGACTAGCGGGAGGGCCTGGTTACAATGAGCAGTTCTTC TRBJ2-1 TRBD2 18 few TRBV10-3
CASSPSRGSSYEQFF TGTGCCAGCAGCCCAAGTCGGGGGAGCAGCTATGAGCAGTTCTTC TRBJ2-1 NA 15 NA TRBV7-2
CASTSGFSSYEQYF TGTGCCAGCACCTCGGGATTTAGCTCCTACGAGCAGTACTTC TRBJ2-7 NA 14 NA TRBV7-9
CASSLASGVTDTQYF TGTGCCAGCAGCTTAGCGAGCGGGGTCACAGATACGCAGTATTTT TRBJ2-3 TRBD2 15 NA TRBV7-2
CASRTTEAGGATQYF TGTGCCAGCAGAACAACCGAGGCGGGCGGGGCTACGCAGTATTTT TRBJ2-3 NA 15 NA TRBV12-3/TRBV12-4
CASSLGGLANYGYTF TGTGCCAGCAGCTTAGGGGGCTTAGCTAACTATGGCTACACCTTC TRBJ1-2 NA 15 NA TRBV7-2
CAWRCCAGFF TGTGCCTGGAGATGCTGCGCAGGGTTCTTC TRBJ2-1 NA 10 many TRBV30